These 21 T cell receptor beta chains share one sample of origin, sequenced in a study of T cells expressing NK-cell markers. TCRdb reanalyzed the 5' RACE reads, giving one entry per CDR3 protein sequence and no DNA. This sample's table reports about 460,000 distinct CDR3 sequences. Sequenced sample: blood T cells: a sorted CD56 or NKG2C T cell subset, CD4+ or CD8+ T cells, or bulk PBMC T cells (not recorded which). The receptor source for this set is a woman between 45 and 60 years old in good health.

This chain joins TRBV7-8 and TRBJ2-3; TCRdb names TRBD2, which stays unverified in the absence of DNA. There are 17 residues in the CDR3. The V gene's germline CDR1 is SGHVS and CDR2 FQNEAQ. The CDR3 is CASSSPPSGLSTDTQYF. Complete variable domain (other parts from reference TRBV7-8 and TRBJ2-3): GAGVSQSPRYKVAKRGQDVALRCDPISGHVSLFWYQQALGQGPEFLTYFQNEAQLDKSGLPSDRFFAERPEGSVSTLKIQRTQQEDSAVYLCASSSPPSGLSTDTQYFGPGTRLTVL.

This rearrangement joins TRBV12-3 or TRBV12-4 to TRBJ2-1. The CDR3 is 14 amino acids. The CDR3 region is CASSGDGSENEQFF.

The chain recombines TRBV7-2 with TRBJ2-2; the D call from TCRdb, TRBD1, cannot be confirmed without DNA. CDR3 length: 16 amino acids. Germline V gives CDR1 SGHTA, CDR2 FQGNSA. Here the CDR3 reads CASSHAPLAPAGELFF.

The V call is TRBV12-3 or TRBV12-4, the J call TRBJ1-1. This CDR3 comprises 13 residues. CDR3 sequence reads: CASRMASSTEAFF.

Here the CDR3 reads CASSPFPYNEQFF. V usage is TRBV7-3 and J usage is TRBJ2-1. The germline gives CDR1 SGHTA, CDR2 FQGTGA. The CDR3 contains 13 residues.

This sequence joins TRBV6-5 and TRBJ2-5; as DNA is missing, the TRBD2 call by TCRdb cannot be tested. The CDR3 consists of 12 residues. CDR1 and CDR2 (germline): MNHEY, SVGAGI. CDR3 sequence reads: CASRTSSETQYF.

V and J are TRBV12-3 or TRBV12-4 and TRBJ1-5. The CDR3 runs 15 residues. The CDR3 here is CASSLADYGRQPQHF.

The CDR3 sequence: CASSYSAGGPNTEAFF. The chain recombines TRBV6-5 with TRBJ1-1. This CDR3 region has 16 residues. Germline values: CDR1 MNHEY, CDR2 SVGAGI.

The chain employs TRBV18 and TRBJ2-3; the TCRdb D gene call, TRBD1, has no DNA to confirm it. CDR3 length equals 16 residues. Germline lookup yields CDR1 KGHSH and CDR2 LQKENI. The CDR3 here is CASSPRDRVATDTQYF. Supplemented by reference TRBV18 and TRBJ2-3, the full variable domain reads NAGVMQNPRHLVRRRGQEARLRCSPMKGHSHVYWYRQLPEEGLKFMVYLQKENIIDESGMPKERFSAEFPKEGPSILRIQQVVRGDSAAYFCASSPRDRVATDTQYFGPGTRLTVL.

The rearrangement uses TRBV7-8 and TRBJ2-7; absent DNA, TCRdb's TRBD2 call cannot be checked. CDR1 and CDR2 (germline): SGHVS, FQNEAQ. CDR3 length equals 13 residues. The CDR3 spells CASSLREQYEQYF.

The V gene is TRBV3-1, the J gene TRBJ2-2. The CDR3 extends over 14 amino acids. CDR1 and CDR2 (germline): LGHDT, YNNKEL (reference sequence). This CDR3 reads CASSLGNAVGELFF.

V is TRBV12-3 or TRBV12-4 and J is TRBJ2-7; TCRdb gives TRBD2 as the D gene, but with no DNA this cannot be confirmed. The CDR3 spans 14 residues. The CDR3 spells CASSGGTSFIEQYF.

V and J are TRBV12-3 or TRBV12-4 and TRBJ2-7; the TRBD2 assignment by TCRdb is unverifiable without DNA. The length of the CDR3 is 15 residues. The CDR3 here is CASSFWSSGSNEQYF.

The chain carries TRBV24-1 and TRBJ2-3. The CDR3 consists of 11 residues. CDR1 is KGHDR and CDR2 is SFDVKD in the germline V gene. The CDR3 sequence is CATSVLNTQYF.

The genes are TRBV7-9 and TRBJ2-1; the TRBD1 assignment by TCRdb is unverifiable without DNA. CDR3 length: 14 residues. Germline CDR1 and CDR2: SEHNR and FQNEAQ (reference sequence). CDR3: CASSKGTGVHEQFF.

This chain uses TRBV5-1 with TRBJ1-6; TCRdb lists TRBD1, though no DNA is available to test this call. The V gene's germline CDR1 is SGHRS and CDR2 YFSETQ. This CDR3 contains 15 residues. The CDR3 sequence is CASSGGQGATSPLHF.

The CDR3 here is CASRKPGTGNTGELFF. The rearrangement links TRBV10-2 to TRBJ2-2; TCRdb lists TRBD1, though no DNA is available to test this call. The CDR3 runs 16 residues. Germline V gene lookup returns CDR1 WSHSY and CDR2 SAAADI.

The chain couples TRBV10-2 to TRBJ2-2; the D call of TRBD1 rests on TCRdb alone, since no DNA is present to check it. Germline CDR1 is WSHSY and CDR2 is SAAADI. This CDR3 spans 14 amino acids. This CDR3 reads CASSPLGGTGELFF.

This chain links TRBV9 with TRBJ2-7; TCRdb's D gene call, TRBD2, goes unchecked for lack of DNA. The CDR3 runs 15 residues. Germline V gene lookup returns CDR1 SGDLS and CDR2 YYNGEE. The CDR3 spells CASSVTSGSIYEQYF.

V is TRBV7-9 and J is TRBJ1-1. Germline V CDR1 and CDR2: SEHNR, FQNEAQ (reference sequence). The CDR3 length is 13 residues. CDR3 amino acids: CASSPRDLPEAFF.

The genes are TRBV7-9 and TRBJ1-2; TCRdb designates TRBD1, a call that cannot be tested without DNA. Germline V CDR1 and CDR2: SEHNR, FQNEAQ (reference sequence). The CDR3 spans 12 residues. The CDR3 sequence: CASSPQQVGYTF.